This TCR beta chain was observed in a study of early T cells in non-severe SARS-CoV-2 infection (dated by TCRdb to about 2021). About the full investigation: Bulk RNA from unsorted whole blood was used for TCR sequencing, so alpha and beta chains could not be paired.

A case-control design nested within a healthcare worker cohort in London, UK, was used, with weekly nasopharyngeal swab PCR tests and blood sampling performed. Between 23 and 31 March 2020, the week of the UK lockdown, healthcare workers were enrolled and then followed up weekly for as long as 16 weeks. This clonotype was seen only a few times. What antigen it recognizes has not been identified. There are no base qualities to consult, and no much larger clone falls within one base. The library came from 5' RACE. Sequencing took place on a NextSeq 500. Unique molecular identifiers were attached to individual cDNA molecules in the TCR library protocol so that sequencing error and PCR bias could be corrected. TCR alpha and beta chains were both sequenced, and the abundances of alpha and beta sequences in each sample were closely correlated with each other. The paper's processing steps were these. Decombinator V4 was used to annotate TCR sequences for V gene, J gene and CDR3. Expanded TCRs were defined as changing significantly between any two time points under a Poisson model with p below 0.0001. TCR abundances were normalised to the total number of TCRs sequenced in each sample and reported as counts per million. TRAV1-2 paired with TRAJ12, TRAJ20 or TRAJ33 defined MAIT TCRs, while TRAV10 paired with TRAJ18 defined iNKT TCRs. VDJdb, accessed on 1 November 2021, was searched for TCRs annotated for CMV, EBV and SARS-CoV-2, and TCRs annotated for more than one antigen were excluded. The public reads were run again by TCRdb, first through fastp at Q25 and then through MiXCR, and only productive beta chains were kept. Each record represents a unique CDR3 protein, reported with the most common genes and DNA among its rows. The V and J calls shown here were made by TCRdb, not taken from the authors' results. In this sample the table shows about 67,000 distinct CDR3 sequences, around 10% of which occur a single time. The ten most abundant clones make up less than 5% of the sample.

Inclusive of the bounding cysteine and phenylalanine, the CDR3 is 14 residues long. This entry keeps only the CDR3 DNA: 42 bases, framed from base 1. CDR1 SQVTM and CDR2 ANQGSEA are derived from the germline V gene. Trimming removed 5 bases from V and 4 bases from J; the gene matches leave 5 bases unexplained. Results the study describes overall, beyond this receptor: VDJdb matching was skewed toward anti-spike CD8 responses, so virus-specific expansions were likely underestimated and private and CD4 specificities were missed.

The source material was whole blood. The chain couples TRBV29-1 to TRBJ2-3; TRBD2 fits 11 bases in the junction. The TCR was taken from an adult who was a healthcare worker with PCR-confirmed SARS-CoV-2 infection or an uninfected control (not recorded which). The nucleotide sequence reads as follows: TGCAGCGTTAGTAGCGGGGGGGGCCCAGATACGCAGTATTTT. Its protein reads: CSVSSGGGPDTQYF.